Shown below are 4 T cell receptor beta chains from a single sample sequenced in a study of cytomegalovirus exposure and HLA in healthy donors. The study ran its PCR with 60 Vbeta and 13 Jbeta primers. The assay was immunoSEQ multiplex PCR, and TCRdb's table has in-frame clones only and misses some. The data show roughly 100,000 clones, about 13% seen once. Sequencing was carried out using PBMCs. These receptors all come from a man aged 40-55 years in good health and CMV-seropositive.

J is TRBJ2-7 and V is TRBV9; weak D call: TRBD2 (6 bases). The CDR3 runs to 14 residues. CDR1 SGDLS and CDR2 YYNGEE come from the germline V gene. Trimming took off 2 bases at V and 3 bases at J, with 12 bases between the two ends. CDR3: CASSVASASYEQYF. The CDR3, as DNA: TGTGCCAGCAGCGTTGCTAGCGCCAGCTACGAGCAGTACTTC.

The CDR3 loop reads CASSPTGREQYF. In DNA form, the CDR3 reads TGTGCCAGCAGCCCGACAGGGCGCGAGCAGTACTTC. The chain has TRBV5-6 and TRBJ2-7; 7 bases align to TRBD1. V was pared by 4 bases and J by 6 bases, with 4 bases of the junction left unmatched. The CDR3 runs to 12 residues. Germline V gives CDR1 SGHDT, CDR2 YYEEEE.

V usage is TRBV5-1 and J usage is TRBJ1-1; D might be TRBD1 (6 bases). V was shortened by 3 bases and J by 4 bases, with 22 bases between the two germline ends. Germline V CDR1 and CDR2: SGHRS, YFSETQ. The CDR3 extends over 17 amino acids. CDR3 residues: CASSSGTSGGIATEAFF. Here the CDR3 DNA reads TGCGCCAGCAGCTCGGGGACATCCGGAGGAATCGCCACTGAAGCTTTCTTT.

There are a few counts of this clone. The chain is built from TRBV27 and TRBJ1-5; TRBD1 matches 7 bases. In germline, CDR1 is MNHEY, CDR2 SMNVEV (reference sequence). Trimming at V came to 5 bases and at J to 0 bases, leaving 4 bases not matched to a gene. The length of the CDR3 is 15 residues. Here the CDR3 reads CASSLRTGSNQPQHF. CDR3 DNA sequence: TGTGCCAGCAGTCTCCGGACAGGTAGCAATCAGCCCCAGCATTTT.